This TCR beta chain is from a study of CXCR3-negative and CXCR3-positive naive CD8 T cells. Whole-study results and caveats: Naive cells that were CXCR3-positive had more hydrophobic TRB CDR3s (compared with CXCR3-negative naive cells). Diversity proved comparably high across both naive subsets and much lower in memory CD8+ cells.

Sorts that each held 300,000 cells were run in triplicate for every CD8+ T cell subset. TRB cDNA was prepared as libraries by UMI-labeled 5' RACE. TCRdb reprocessed the 5' RACE reads, keeping one entry per CDR3 protein, no DNA. The specimen's table records over 50,000 distinct CDR3 sequences. Concerning this clonotype: The antigen remains undetermined.

The sample consisted of naive CXCR3+ CD8+ T cells from blood. Regarding subset: CD45RO-CCR7+CD27+CD95- naive CD8+ T cells expressing CXCR3 (TNR3+). The source is a human donor in good health. Some clones in this sample may be carry-over from other donors' samples.

CDR3 region: CSVPRGLTDTQYF. This chain connects TRBV29-1 to TRBJ2-3; the TRBD1 assignment by TCRdb is unverifiable without DNA. Germline values: CDR1 SQVTM, CDR2 ANQGSEA. The CDR3 is 13 amino acids.